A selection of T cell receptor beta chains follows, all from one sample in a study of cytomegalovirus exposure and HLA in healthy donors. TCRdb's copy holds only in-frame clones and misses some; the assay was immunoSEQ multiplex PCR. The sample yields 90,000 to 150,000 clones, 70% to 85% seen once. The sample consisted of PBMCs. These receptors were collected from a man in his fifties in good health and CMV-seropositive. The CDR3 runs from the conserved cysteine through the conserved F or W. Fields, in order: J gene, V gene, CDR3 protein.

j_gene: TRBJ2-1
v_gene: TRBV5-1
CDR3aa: CASSVREGEQFF

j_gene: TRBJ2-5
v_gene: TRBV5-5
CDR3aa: CASSLGGVGGSQETQYF

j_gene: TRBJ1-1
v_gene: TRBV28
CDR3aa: CASSSGVITVAFF

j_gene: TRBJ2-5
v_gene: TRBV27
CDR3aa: CASSSPGLAGLQETQYF

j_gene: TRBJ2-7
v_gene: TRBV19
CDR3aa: CASTRAADGSYEQYF

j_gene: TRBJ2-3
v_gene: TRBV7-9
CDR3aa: CASTLGQLEDTQYF

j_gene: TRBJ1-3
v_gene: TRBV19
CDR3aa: CASSIPGGTIYF

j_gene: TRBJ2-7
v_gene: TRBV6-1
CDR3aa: CAGSDSGTSSYEQYF

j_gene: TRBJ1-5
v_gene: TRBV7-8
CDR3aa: CASSWTDSSNQPQHF

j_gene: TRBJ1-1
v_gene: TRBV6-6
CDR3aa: CASRNRGRVNTEAFF

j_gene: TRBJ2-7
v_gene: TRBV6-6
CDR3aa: CASRGGQSLYEQYF

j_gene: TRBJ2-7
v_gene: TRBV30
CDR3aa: CAWSFGDRGFYEQYF

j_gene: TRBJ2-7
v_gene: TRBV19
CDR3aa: CASSISTGEIYEQYF

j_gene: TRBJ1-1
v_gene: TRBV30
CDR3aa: CAWSPGYTEAFF

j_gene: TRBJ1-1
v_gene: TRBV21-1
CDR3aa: CASSQRAGGNTEAFF

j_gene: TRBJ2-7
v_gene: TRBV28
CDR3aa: CASSYIYEQYF

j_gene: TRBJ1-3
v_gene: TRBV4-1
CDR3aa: CASSQSDRGRGNTIYF

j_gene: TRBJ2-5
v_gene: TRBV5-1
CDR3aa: CASSGGTGGYQETQYF

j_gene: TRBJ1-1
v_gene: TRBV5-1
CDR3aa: CASSLKGNEAFF

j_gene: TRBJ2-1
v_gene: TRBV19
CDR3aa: CASSIKQGTYNEQFF

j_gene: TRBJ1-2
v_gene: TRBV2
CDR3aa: CASSARYYGYTF

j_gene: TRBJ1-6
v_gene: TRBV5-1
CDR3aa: CASSLRQGPPYNSPLHF

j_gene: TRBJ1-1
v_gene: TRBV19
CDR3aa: CASSISGTANTEAFF

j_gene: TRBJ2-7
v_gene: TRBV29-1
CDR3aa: CSVFPYEQYF

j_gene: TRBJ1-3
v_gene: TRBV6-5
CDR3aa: CATGGESSGNTIYF

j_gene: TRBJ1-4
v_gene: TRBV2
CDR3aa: CASIPGGNEKLFF

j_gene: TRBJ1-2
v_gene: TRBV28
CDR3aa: CASKSDYGYTF

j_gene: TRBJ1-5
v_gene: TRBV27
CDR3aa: CASSYRTDQPQHF

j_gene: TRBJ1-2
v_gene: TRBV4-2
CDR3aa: CASSQVGSNLDGYTF

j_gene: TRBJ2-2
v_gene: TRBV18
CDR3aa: CASSNQGGGELFF

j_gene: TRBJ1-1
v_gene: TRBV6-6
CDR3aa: CASTLEAGALNTEAFF

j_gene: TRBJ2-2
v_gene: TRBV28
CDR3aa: CASTPWTGVGELFF

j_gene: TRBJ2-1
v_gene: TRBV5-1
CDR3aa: CASSLDGTGTYNEQFF

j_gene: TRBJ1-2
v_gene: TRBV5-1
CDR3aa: CASSLAEQGHYGYTF

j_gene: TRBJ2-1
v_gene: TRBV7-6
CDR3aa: CASSWRNRGHSGEQFF

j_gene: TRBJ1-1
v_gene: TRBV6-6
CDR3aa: CASSRTGNTEAFF

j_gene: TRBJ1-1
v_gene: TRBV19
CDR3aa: CASRPIDRGNTEAFF

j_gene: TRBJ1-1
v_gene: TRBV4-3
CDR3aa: CASSQEWAGNTEAFF

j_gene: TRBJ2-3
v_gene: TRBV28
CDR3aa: CASSLGQGFPLSTDTQYF

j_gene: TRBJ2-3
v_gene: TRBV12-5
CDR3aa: CASGQRGIDTQYF

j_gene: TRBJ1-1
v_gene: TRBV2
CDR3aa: CASRVGGAMDTEAFF

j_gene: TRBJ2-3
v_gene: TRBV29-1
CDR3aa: CSASRSPTSTDTQYF

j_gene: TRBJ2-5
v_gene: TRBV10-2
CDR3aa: CASGLGLGIETQYF

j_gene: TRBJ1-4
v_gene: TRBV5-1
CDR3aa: CASSSREGGRKLFF